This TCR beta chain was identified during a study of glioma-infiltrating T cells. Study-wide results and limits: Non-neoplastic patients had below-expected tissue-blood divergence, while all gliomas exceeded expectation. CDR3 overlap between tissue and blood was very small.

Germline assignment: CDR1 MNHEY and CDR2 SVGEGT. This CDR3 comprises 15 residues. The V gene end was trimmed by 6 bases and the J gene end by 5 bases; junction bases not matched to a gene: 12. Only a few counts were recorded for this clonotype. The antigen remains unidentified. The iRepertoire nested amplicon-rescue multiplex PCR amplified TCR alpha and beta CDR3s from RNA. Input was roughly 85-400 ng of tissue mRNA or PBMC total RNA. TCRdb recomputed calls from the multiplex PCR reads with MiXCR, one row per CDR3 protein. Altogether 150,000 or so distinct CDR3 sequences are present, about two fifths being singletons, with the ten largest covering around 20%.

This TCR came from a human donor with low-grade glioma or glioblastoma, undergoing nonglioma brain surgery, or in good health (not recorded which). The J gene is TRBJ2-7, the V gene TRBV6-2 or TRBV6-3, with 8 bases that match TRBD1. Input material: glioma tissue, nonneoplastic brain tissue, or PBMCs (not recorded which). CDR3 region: CASSPPRTGIHEQYF. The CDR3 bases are TGTGCCAGCAGCCCACCTAGGACAGGGATCCACGAGCAGTACTTC.